The sequence of this T cell receptor (beta chain) was determined in a study of blood T cell repertoires in COVID-19. Study as a whole: Specimens from acute and convalescent COVID-19 originated in the United States, Italy and Spain. Nucleic acid was either cDNA or gDNA, and it came from T cells, B-cell-depleted T cells, or PBMCs.

Looked up from germline, CDR1 is GTSNPN and CDR2 is SVGIG (reference sequence). Trimming removed 2 bases from V and 6 bases from J; junction bases left unmatched: 10. The length of the CDR3 is 16 residues. In the authors' workflow: Amplification from reference gene primers served as the basis for estimated nucleated cell counts. Clones were sequenced by immunoSEQ multiplex PCR, and TCRdb holds only the in-frame ones, with some missing. V and J calls and clone size are those listed in that table; D and trimming were worked out from the DNA. The sample includes 140,000 or so clones, 75% to 90% of them seen just once.

The sequence came from a woman aged 80 or over with acute or convalescent COVID-19. This chain joins TRBV30 and TRBJ2-7, with 13 bases identical to TRBD2. The sample comprised peripheral blood. Here the CDR3 reads CAWSRRGLAGATEQYF. Written as DNA, the CDR3 is TGTGCCTGGAGTAGACGCGGACTAGCGGGAGCGACCGAGCAGTACTTC.